The 28 T cell receptor beta chains given below trace back to one sample, sequenced in a study of OX40 agonist ivuxolimab in advanced cancers. Sequencing used immunoSEQ multiplex PCR; TCRdb keeps in-frame clones, though not all of them. The sample contains some 73,000 clones, approximately 90% of which appear only once. The sample consisted of CD4+ or CD8+ T cells sorted from blood, taken in a trial of the OX40 agonist ivuxolimab. Receptors originate from an adult with an advanced solid tumor such as melanoma, head and neck, liver or kidney cancer.

V and J are TRBV7-6 and TRBJ2-7; a possible D gene is TRBD1 (5 bases). CDR3 length: 14 amino acids. V lost 2 bases, J lost 2 bases, and 10 bases lay in between. Germline V gene lookup returns CDR1 SGHVS and CDR2 FNYEAQ. The DNA for the CDR3 is TGTGCCAGCAGCTTATGGGGCGGCGCCTACGAGCAGTACTTC. Amino acid sequence: CASSLWGGAYEQYF.

The CDR3 spells CASSPSRLAGSTQYF. In nucleotides, the CDR3 is TGTGCCAGCAGCCCCTCGAGACTAGCGGGGTCGACCCAGTACTTC. J is TRBJ2-5 and V is TRBV13; TRBD2 aligns across 11 bases. The CDR3 contains 15 residues. Losses at the gene ends were 5 bases for V and 7 bases for J; bases not matched to a gene: 9. Germline V gene sequence: CDR1 PRHDT, CDR2 FYEKMQ (reference sequence).

This sequence joins TRBV6-5 and TRBJ2-7; either TRBD1 or TRBD2 may supply D (5 bases each). Trimming removed 8 bases at V and 3 bases at J, with 17 bases between. The CDR3 runs to 14 residues. Germline CDR1 reads MNHEY; CDR2 reads SVGAGI. CDR3: CASSPGDPYYEQYF. In DNA, the CDR3 is TGTGCCAGCTCGCCCGGGGACCCCTACTACGAGCAGTACTTC.

This chain joins TRBV9 and TRBJ1-2; D perhaps matches TRBD1 (6 bases). CDR1 is SGDLS, CDR2 YYNGEE, per germline. CDR3 size: 15 residues. V lost 4 bases and J lost 2, with 15 bases in between. CDR3 bases: TGTGCCAGCAGCCCCGGGGGGGGCTACAACTATGGCTACACCTTC. This encodes CASSPGGGYNYGYTF.

V usage is TRBV19 and J usage is TRBJ2-1, with 7 bases aligning to TRBD2. The CDR3 length is 16 residues. The ends lost 1 base at V and 9 bases at J; junction bases unmatched: 12. The germline CDR1 and CDR2 sequences are LNHDA and SQIVND (reference sequence). The CDR3 DNA reads TGTGCCAGTAGTATAGGGACTAGGTCGTTGGAGGGTGAGCAGTTCTTC. Amino acids: CASSIGTRSLEGEQFF.

The chain recombines TRBV7-3 with TRBJ1-1; D unclear. CDR3 length: 13 residues. Germline V lookup: CDR1 SGHTA, CDR2 FQGTGA. V dropped 5 bases and J dropped 4 bases, with 11 bases sitting between them. The CDR3 loop reads CASSPGVSTEAFF. The CDR3 bases are TGTGCCAGCAGCCCCGGTGTCAGCACTGAAGCTTTCTTT.

This chain uses TRBV18 with TRBJ2-1; D perhaps matches TRBD2 (5 bases). CDR1 is KGHSH and CDR2 is LQKENI in the germline V gene. With 3 bases removed from V and 0 bases from J, the gap between germline ends came to 12 bases. The CDR3 consists of 16 residues. CDR3 sequence reads: CASSPWRQSSYNEQFF. The CDR3 DNA reads as TGTGCCAGCTCACCGTGGAGGCAGAGCTCCTACAATGAGCAGTTCTTC. The full variable domain, with the rest looked up from reference TRBV18 and TRBJ2-1, is NAGVMQNPRHLVRRRGQEARLRCSPMKGHSHVYWYRQLPEEGLKFMVYLQKENIIDESGMPKERFSAEFPKEGPSILRIQQVVRGDSAAYFCASSPWRQSSYNEQFFGPGTRLTVL.

J is TRBJ2-1 and V is TRBV14; no reliable D call. The CDR3 has 13 amino acids. Trimming took 3 bases from V and 5 from J, leaving 8 bases between them. The germline V gene encodes CDR1 SGHDN and CDR2 FVKESK. The CDR3 is CASSQEFHNEQFF. The DNA of the CDR3 is TGTGCCAGCAGCCAGGAATTTCACAATGAGCAGTTCTTC.

The V gene is TRBV5-1, the J gene TRBJ2-1; TRBD2 aligns across 11 bases. The J segment lost 4 bases and the V segment lost 2 bases, leaving 5 bases of the junction unmatched. The germline V gene encodes CDR1 SGHRS and CDR2 YFSETQ. The length of the CDR3 is 16 residues. CDR3 sequence (DNA): TGCGCCAGCAGCTTATTTGGGACTAGCGGTTACAATGAGCAGTTCTTC. Amino acids: CASSLFGTSGYNEQFF.

The chain carries TRBV7-9 and TRBJ1-3; D might be TRBD1 (6 bases). The germline V gene encodes CDR1 SEHNR and CDR2 FQNEAQ (reference sequence). V lost 7 bases, J lost 0 bases, and 16 bases lay in between. This CDR3 is built from 16 residues. CDR3 residues: CASIQPGDNSGNTIYF. Here the CDR3 DNA reads TGTGCCAGCATCCAACCAGGGGATAACTCTGGAAACACCATATATTTT.

This clone was seen more than once but under ten times. This chain joins TRBV5-1 and TRBJ2-6; a possible D gene is TRBD1 (5 bases). This CDR3 has 18 amino acids. CDR1 is SGHRS, CDR2 YFSETQ, per germline. V was cut by 1 base and J by 0 bases, with 14 bases left in between. CDR3 nucleotide sequence: TGCGCCAGCAGCTTGTGGTCAGGGCAACTCTCTGGGGCCAACGTCCTGACTTTC. Its translation: CASSLWSGQLSGANVLTF.

The rearrangement links TRBV10-2 to TRBJ2-7; D gene uncertain. V was shortened by 0 bases and J by 3 bases, with 0 bases between the two germline ends. This CDR3 has 11 residues. Germline-derived CDR1 and CDR2 are WSHSY and SAAADI. The CDR3 here is CASSESYEQYF. The CDR3 DNA sequence: TGCGCCAGCAGTGAGTCCTACGAGCAGTACTTC.

This rearrangement joins TRBV6-5 to TRBJ2-7; 11 nucleotides align to TRBD2. This CDR3 region has 15 residues. Germline V gives CDR1 MNHEY, CDR2 SVGAGI. Germline trimming cut 6 bases from V and 3 bases from J; bases unmatched to any gene: 7. CDR3 sequence (DNA): TGTGCCAGCAGCCTGACTAGCGGGGATTACTACGAGCAGTACTTC. This codes for CASSLTSGDYYEQYF.

V gene TRBV6-1 combines with J gene TRBJ2-6; no reliable D call. There are 14 residues in the CDR3. Between the trimmed V and J ends, which lost 2 bases and 4 bases, there was a span of 6 bases. Germline V lookup: CDR1 MNHNS, CDR2 SASEGT. The CDR3 bases are TGTGCCAGCAGTGAATTCATGGGGGCCAACGTCCTGACTTTC. Protein: CASSEFMGANVLTF.

This chain uses TRBV9 with TRBJ2-1; TRBD1 might be the D (6 bases). The CDR3 has 17 residues. In germline, CDR1 is SGDLS, CDR2 YYNGEE. The germline V and J ends were trimmed by 4 bases and 5 bases, with 22 bases remaining between them. The chain's CDR3 is CASSLIGQTHYDNEQFF. The CDR3 coding sequence is TGTGCCAGCAGCTTAATAGGACAGACCCATTATGACAATGAGCAGTTCTTC.

The V and J genes are TRBV30 and TRBJ2-3; D remains ambiguous. Between the trimmed V and J ends, which lost 1 base and 6 bases, there was a span of 14 bases. CDR3 size: 14 residues. The germline CDR1 and CDR2 sequences are GTSNPN and SVGIG (reference sequence). The chain's CDR3 is CAWSAMRGSDTQYF. The CDR3 region has the DNA TGTGCCTGGAGTGCTATGAGAGGCTCCGATACGCAGTATTTT. Complete variable domain (other parts from reference TRBV30 and TRBJ2-3): SQTIHQWPATLVQPVGSPLSLECTVEGTSNPNLYWYRQAAGRGLQLLFYSVGIGQISSEVPQNLSASRPQDRQFILSSKKLLLSDSGFYLCAWSAMRGSDTQYFGPGTRLTVL.

As DNA, the CDR3 is TGTGCCACCAGCAGTGGACTAGATGGATACGAGCAGTACTTC. Protein product: CATSSGLDGYEQYF. The gene calls are TRBV15 and TRBJ2-7; 7 bases are a match to TRBD2. J gave up 4 bases and V 3 bases, and 6 bases lay outside the gene matches. The length of the CDR3 is 14 residues. The germline V gene has CDR1 LNHNV and CDR2 YYDKDF (reference sequence).

This clone was detected only once. The rearrangement joins TRBV27 to TRBJ2-1; D may be TRBD2 (6 bases). Germline assignment: CDR1 MNHEY and CDR2 SMNVEV (reference sequence). V was trimmed by 6 bases and J by 2 bases, leaving 11 bases between them. This CDR3 comprises 14 residues. For the CDR3, the DNA is TGTGCCAGCAGGACGTGGGAGGCCTACAATGAGCAGTTCTTC. Its translation: CASRTWEAYNEQFF.

The chain has TRBV27 and TRBJ2-7; 10 bases match TRBD2. V was clipped by 7 bases and J by 1 base; unmatched bases: 13. The CDR3 spans 17 residues. CDR1 and CDR2 from the germline V gene are MNHEY and SMNVEV (reference sequence). CDR3 residues: CASKGRGLAPKSYEQYF. CDR3 bases: TGTGCCAGCAAGGGCCGGGGACTAGCGCCTAAATCCTACGAGCAGTACTTC.

The rearrangement links TRBV19 to TRBJ2-7, with 9 bases lining up with TRBD1. CDR1 LNHDA and CDR2 SQIVND come from the germline V gene (reference sequence). V dropped 4 bases and J dropped 2; count of bases not matched to a gene: 3. The CDR3 extends over 14 amino acids. In DNA form, the CDR3 reads TGTGCCAGTAGTACCCGGACAGGGGCCTACGAGCAGTACTTC. As protein: CASSTRTGAYEQYF.

The rearrangement joins TRBV27 to TRBJ2-5; a possible D gene is TRBD1 (5 bases). The V end lost 5 bases, the J end lost 1 base, and 14 bases lay between the germline ends. This CDR3 comprises 15 residues. Germline assignment: CDR1 MNHEY and CDR2 SMNVEV (reference sequence). The CDR3 region has the DNA TGTGCCAGCAGTCCCACAGACAGCATCCAAGAGACCCAGTACTTC. It codes for CASSPTDSIQETQYF.

CDR3 amino acids: CASSLSGTSEQFF. The CDR3, as DNA: TGTGCCAGCAGTTTATCCGGGACAAGTGAGCAGTTCTTC. The V gene is TRBV27, the J gene TRBJ2-1, with a weak D call TRBD1 (6 bases). The CDR3 runs 13 residues. V was cut by 0 bases and J by 9 bases, with 9 bases left in between. Germline lookup yields CDR1 MNHEY and CDR2 SMNVEV (reference sequence).

The J gene is TRBJ2-1, the V gene TRBV5-1, with D unclear. V was shortened by 0 bases and J by 0 bases, with 1 base between the two germline ends. The CDR3 runs to 13 residues. Per the germline V gene, CDR1 is SGHRS and CDR2 is YFSETQ. CDR3 sequence reads: CASSLGSYNEQFF. DNA of the CDR3: TGCGCCAGCAGCTTGGGCTCCTACAATGAGCAGTTCTTC.

This clone came up once. J is TRBJ2-3 and V is TRBV7-6; D is possibly TRBD1 or TRBD2 (5 bases each). Germline V gene sequence: CDR1 SGHVS, CDR2 FNYEAQ. With 0 bases removed from V and 1 base from J, the gap between germline ends came to 5 bases. The CDR3 consists of 14 residues. CDR3 nucleotides: TGTGCCAGCAGCTTAGCGGGGGGCACAGATACGCAGTATTTT. Amino acid sequence: CASSLAGGTDTQYF.

CDR3 nucleotide sequence: TGTGCCAGCAGCTTAGCGGTCGTTAGGCACATGAACACTGAAGCTTTCTTT. Protein product: CASSLAVVRHMNTEAFF. This chain links TRBV7-9 with TRBJ1-1; D not certain. CDR3 size: 17 residues. V lost 0 bases and J lost 0, with 14 bases in between. Germline V gene data show CDR1 as SEHNR and CDR2 as FQNEAQ (reference sequence).

The chain uses TRBV7-9 and TRBJ2-7; D perhaps matches TRBD1 (5 bases). CDR1 SEHNR and CDR2 FQNEAQ come from the germline V gene (reference sequence). Trimming stripped 3 bases from V and 7 bases from J, with 13 bases between. The CDR3 has 13 residues. CDR3 in DNA: TGTGCCAGCAGCTTGGGGCGGAAGGGAGAGCAGTACTTC. Protein: CASSLGRKGEQYF.

The chain employs TRBV6-5 and TRBJ1-2; 7 nucleotides match TRBD1. The CDR3 runs to 14 residues. Germline CDR1 MNHEY, CDR2 SVGAGI. J lost 5 bases, V lost 7 bases, and 10 bases had no gene match. In nucleotides, the CDR3 is TGTGCCAGCAACCACAGGGGATTGACTTATGGCTACACCTTC. Its translation: CASNHRGLTYGYTF.

This clone was detected only once. V gene TRBV27 combines with J gene TRBJ2-7; TRBD2 is a possible D gene (7 bases). Germline V lookup: CDR1 MNHEY, CDR2 SMNVEV (reference sequence). The CDR3 runs 14 residues. V was clipped by 3 bases and J by 2 bases, with 11 bases between them. The CDR3 region is CASSFGGAPYEQYF. For the CDR3, the DNA is TGTGCCAGCAGTTTTGGGGGGGCCCCCTACGAGCAGTACTTC.